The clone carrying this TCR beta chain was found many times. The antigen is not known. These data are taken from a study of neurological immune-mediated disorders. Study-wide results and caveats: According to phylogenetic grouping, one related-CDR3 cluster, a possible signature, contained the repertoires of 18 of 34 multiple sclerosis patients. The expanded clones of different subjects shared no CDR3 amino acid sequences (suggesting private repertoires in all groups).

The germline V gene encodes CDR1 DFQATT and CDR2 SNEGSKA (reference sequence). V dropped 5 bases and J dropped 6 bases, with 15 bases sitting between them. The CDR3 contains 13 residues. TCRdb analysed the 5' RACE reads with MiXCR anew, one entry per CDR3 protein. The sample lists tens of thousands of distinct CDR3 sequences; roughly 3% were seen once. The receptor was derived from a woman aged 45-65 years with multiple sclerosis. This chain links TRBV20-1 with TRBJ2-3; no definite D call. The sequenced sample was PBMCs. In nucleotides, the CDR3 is TGCAGTGCTCCAAAGCGACCGCGCGATACGCAGTATTTT. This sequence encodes CSAPKRPRDTQYF.